This T cell receptor beta chain was sequenced for a study of Ad26.COV2.S vaccination and SARS-CoV-2 variants. Study details: Doses of Ad26.COV2.S were injected into muscle once or twice, 56 days apart.

Treatment meaning: some 20 received Ad26.COV2.S at low or high dose, single or two shots; several received placebo; per-sample allocation not given. Sampling took place 63 days after the first vaccine or placebo injection. An Ad26 vector carrying the Wuhan-strain SARS-CoV-2 spike served as the vaccine. Concerning this clone itself: Its target is not known.

Measured with immunoSEQ multiplex PCR; TCRdb has only the in-frame clones, and not every one. In the table there are a few hundred thousand clones, roughly 90% of which are singletons. The study, taken as a whole, reports: Analytic work on TCR breadth and depth might have understated the full extent of total T cell responses. The study found similar non-spike TCR breadth in vaccine and placebo recipients.

CDR3 length: 16 amino acids. Between the trimmed V and J ends, which lost 4 bases and 4 bases, there was a span of 17 bases. Per germline, CDR1 SGHTA and CDR2 FQGNSA. The source of this sequence is a person aged 18-60 years who received the Ad26.COV2.S COVID-19 vaccine or a placebo. This chain joins TRBV7-2 and TRBJ2-1, with a tentative D call TRBD2 (6 bases). The starting material was peripheral blood, obtained in a trial of Ad26.COV2.S vaccine versus placebo. The CDR3 spells CASSSNGGLQYNEQFF. Here the CDR3 DNA reads TGTGCCAGCAGCTCTAACGGGGGACTTCAGTACAATGAGCAGTTCTTC.